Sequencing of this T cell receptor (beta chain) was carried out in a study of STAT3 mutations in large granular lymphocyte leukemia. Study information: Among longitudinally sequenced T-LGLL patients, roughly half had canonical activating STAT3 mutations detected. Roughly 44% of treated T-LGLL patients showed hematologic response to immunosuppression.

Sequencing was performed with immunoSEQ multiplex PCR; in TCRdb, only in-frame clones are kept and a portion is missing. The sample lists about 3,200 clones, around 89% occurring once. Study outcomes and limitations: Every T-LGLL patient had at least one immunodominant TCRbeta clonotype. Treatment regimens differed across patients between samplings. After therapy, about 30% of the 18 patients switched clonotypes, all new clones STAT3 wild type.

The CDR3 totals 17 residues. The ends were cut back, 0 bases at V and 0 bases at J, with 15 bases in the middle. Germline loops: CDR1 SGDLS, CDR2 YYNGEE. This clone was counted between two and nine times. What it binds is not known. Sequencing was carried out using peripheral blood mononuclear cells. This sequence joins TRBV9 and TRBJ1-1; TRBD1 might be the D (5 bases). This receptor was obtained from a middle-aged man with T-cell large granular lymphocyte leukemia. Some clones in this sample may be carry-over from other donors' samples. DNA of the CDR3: TGTGCCAGCAGCGTAGATGGAGTCGGGGCTTTGAACACTGAAGCTTTCTTT. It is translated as CASSVDGVGALNTEAFF.